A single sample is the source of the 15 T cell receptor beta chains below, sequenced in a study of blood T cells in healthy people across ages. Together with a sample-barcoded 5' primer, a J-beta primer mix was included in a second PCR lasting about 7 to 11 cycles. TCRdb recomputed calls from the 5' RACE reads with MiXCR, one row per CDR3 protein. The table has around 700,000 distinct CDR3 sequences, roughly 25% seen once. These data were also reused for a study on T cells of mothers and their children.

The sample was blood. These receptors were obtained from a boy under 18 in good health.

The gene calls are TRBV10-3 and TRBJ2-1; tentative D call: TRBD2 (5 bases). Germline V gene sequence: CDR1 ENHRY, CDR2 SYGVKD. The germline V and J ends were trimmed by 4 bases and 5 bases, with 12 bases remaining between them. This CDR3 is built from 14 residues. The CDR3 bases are TGTGCCATCAGTGTAGAGCGGACCAACAATGAGCAGTTCTTC. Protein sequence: CAISVERTNNEQFF.

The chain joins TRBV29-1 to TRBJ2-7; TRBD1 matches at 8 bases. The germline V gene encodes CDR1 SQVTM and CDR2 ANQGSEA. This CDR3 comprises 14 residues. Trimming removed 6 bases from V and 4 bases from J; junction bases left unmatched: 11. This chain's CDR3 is CSVARQGNPYEQYF. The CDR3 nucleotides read TGCAGCGTCGCCAGACAGGGGAATCCTTACGAGCAGTACTTC.

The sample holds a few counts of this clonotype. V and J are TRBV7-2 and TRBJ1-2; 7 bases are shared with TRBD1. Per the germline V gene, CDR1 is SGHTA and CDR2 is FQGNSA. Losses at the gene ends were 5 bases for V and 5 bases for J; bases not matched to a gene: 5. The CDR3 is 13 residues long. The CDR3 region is CASSMPGQYGYTF. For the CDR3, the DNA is TGTGCCAGCAGCATGCCGGGACAGTATGGCTACACCTTC.

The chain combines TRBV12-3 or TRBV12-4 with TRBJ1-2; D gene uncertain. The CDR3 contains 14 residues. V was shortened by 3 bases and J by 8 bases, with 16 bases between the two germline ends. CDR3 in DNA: TGTGCCAGCAGTTTGATCATCGACCCTGGGGGCTACACCTTC. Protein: CASSLIIDPGGYTF.

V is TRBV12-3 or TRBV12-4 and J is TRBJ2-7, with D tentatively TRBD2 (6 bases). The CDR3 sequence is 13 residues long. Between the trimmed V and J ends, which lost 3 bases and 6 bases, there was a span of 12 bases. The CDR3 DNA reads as TGTGCCAGCAGTTTCACTAGCCCCCGCGAGCAGTACTTC. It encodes CASSFTSPREQYF.

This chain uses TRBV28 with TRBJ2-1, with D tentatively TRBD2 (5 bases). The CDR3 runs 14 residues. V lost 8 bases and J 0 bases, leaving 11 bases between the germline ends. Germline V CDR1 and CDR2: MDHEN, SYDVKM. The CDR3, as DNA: TGTGCCAGCCAGGACGGAGGCTCCTACAATGAGCAGTTCTTC. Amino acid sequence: CASQDGGSYNEQFF.

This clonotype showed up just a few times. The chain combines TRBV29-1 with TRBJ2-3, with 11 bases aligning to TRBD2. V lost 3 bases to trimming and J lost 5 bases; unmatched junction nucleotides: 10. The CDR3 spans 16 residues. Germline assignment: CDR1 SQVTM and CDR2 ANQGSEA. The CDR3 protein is CSVEPKLAGAEDTQYF. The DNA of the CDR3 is TGCAGCGTTGAGCCTAAACTAGCGGGAGCAGAAGATACGCAGTATTTT.

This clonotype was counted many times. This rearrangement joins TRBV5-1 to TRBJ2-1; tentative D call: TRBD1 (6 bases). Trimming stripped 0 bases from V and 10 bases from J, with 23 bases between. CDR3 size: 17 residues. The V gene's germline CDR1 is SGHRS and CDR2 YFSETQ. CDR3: CASSLASSGALTGEQFF. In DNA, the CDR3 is TGCGCCAGCAGCTTGGCCTCTTCCGGGGCCCTTACAGGGGAGCAGTTCTTC.

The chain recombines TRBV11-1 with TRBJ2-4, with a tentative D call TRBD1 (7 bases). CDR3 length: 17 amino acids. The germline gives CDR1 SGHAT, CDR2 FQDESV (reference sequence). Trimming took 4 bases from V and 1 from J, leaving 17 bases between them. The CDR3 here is CASSSRGDRSAKNIQYF. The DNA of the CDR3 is TGTGCCAGCAGCTCCAGGGGGGACCGTTCGGCCAAAAACATTCAGTACTTC.

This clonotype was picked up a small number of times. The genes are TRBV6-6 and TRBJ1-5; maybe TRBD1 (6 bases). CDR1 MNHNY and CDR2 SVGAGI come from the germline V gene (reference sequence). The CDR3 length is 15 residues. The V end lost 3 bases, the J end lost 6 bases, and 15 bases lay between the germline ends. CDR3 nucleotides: TGTGCCAGCAGTTATAGTTGGGACAATAGTCAGCCCCAGCATTTT. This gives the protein CASSYSWDNSQPQHF.

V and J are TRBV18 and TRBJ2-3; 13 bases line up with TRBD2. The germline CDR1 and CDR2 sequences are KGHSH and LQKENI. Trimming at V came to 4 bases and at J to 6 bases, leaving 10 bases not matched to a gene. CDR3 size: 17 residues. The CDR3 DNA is TGTGCCAGCTCACGGGGGACCGGGACTAGCGGGATGGATACGCAGTATTTT. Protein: CASSRGTGTSGMDTQYF. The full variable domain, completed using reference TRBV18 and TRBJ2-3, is NAGVMQNPRHLVRRRGQEARLRCSPMKGHSHVYWYRQLPEEGLKFMVYLQKENIIDESGMPKERFSAEFPKEGPSILRIQQVVRGDSAAYFCASSRGTGTSGMDTQYFGPGTRLTVL.

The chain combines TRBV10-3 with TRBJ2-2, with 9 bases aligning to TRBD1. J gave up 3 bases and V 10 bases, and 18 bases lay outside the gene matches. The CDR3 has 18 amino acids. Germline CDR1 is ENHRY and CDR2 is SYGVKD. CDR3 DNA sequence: TGTGCCACCGATCAGGGACAGGGCGTCGTCACGGACACCGGGGAGCTGTTTTTT. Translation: CATDQGQGVVTDTGELFF.

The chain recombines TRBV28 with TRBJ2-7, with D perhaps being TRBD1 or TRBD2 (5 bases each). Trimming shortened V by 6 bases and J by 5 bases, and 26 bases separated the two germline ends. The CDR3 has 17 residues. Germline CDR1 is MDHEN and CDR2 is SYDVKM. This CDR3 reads CASSTRIATDSPHEQYF. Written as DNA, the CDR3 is TGTGCCAGCAGCACCCGAATAGCGACAGATTCTCCTCACGAGCAGTACTTC.

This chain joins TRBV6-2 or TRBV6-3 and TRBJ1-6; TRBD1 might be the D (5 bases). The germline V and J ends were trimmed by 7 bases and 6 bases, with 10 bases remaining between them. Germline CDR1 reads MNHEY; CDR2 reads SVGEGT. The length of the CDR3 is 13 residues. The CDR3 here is CASKGNFNSPLHF. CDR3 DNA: TGTGCCAGCAAGGGGAACTTTAATTCACCCCTCCACTTT.

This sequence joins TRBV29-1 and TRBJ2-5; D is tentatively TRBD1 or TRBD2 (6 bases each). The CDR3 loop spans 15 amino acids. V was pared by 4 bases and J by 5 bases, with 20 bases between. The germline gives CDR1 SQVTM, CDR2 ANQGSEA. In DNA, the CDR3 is TGCAGCGTTGTCCCAACCTACAGGGAGGACGAGACCCAGTACTTC. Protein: CSVVPTYREDETQYF.